These 15 T cell receptor beta chains came from one sample sequenced in a study of blood T cell repertoires in COVID-19. Clones were read by immunoSEQ multiplex PCR, and TCRdb kept only the in-frame ones, dropping some. Of about 120,000 clones in the sample, about nine tenths were seen once. The sequencing input was peripheral blood. The receptors were sampled from a man aged 55 to 70 with COVID-19, enrolled during active disease.

V usage is TRBV5-1 and J usage is TRBJ2-7, with TRBD2 as a possible D gene (5 bases). Looked up from germline, CDR1 is SGHRS and CDR2 is YFSETQ. The CDR3 runs to 15 residues. Trimming took off 4 bases at V and 3 bases at J, with 17 bases between the two ends. The DNA of the CDR3 is TGCGCCAGCAGCGCCACCCTCGGGAAAGGCTACGAGCAGTACTTC. This gives the protein CASSATLGKGYEQYF.

V and J are TRBV5-1 and TRBJ2-5, with 8 bases lining up with TRBD2. Germline V gene data show CDR1 as SGHRS and CDR2 as YFSETQ. This CDR3 is 14 amino acids long. J was trimmed by 4 bases and V by 4 bases; bases with no gene match: 6. Here the CDR3 reads CASSVTSVGETQYF. The CDR3 nucleotides read TGCGCCAGCAGCGTGACTAGCGTGGGAGAGACCCAGTACTTC.

V gene TRBV5-4 combines with J gene TRBJ2-2; 13 nucleotides align to TRBD2. The germline V gene has CDR1 SGHNT and CDR2 YYREEE (reference sequence). V was clipped by 4 bases and J by 5 bases; unmatched bases: 5. The CDR3 runs 16 residues. Written as DNA, the CDR3 is TGTGCCAGCAGCCTGGGACTAGCGGGACAGACCGGGGAGCTGTTTTTT. This gives the protein CASSLGLAGQTGELFF.

This sequence joins TRBV2 and TRBJ2-7; no definite D call. V lost 0 bases and J lost 6, with 12 bases in between. Germline-derived CDR1 and CDR2 are SNHLY and FYNNEI. The CDR3 contains 14 residues. CDR3 sequence reads: CASSEARKIFEQYF. Written as DNA, the CDR3 is TGTGCCAGCAGTGAAGCGCGGAAGATCTTCGAGCAGTACTTC.

This clone was observed a few times. This chain uses TRBV7-8 with TRBJ2-1; a possible D gene is TRBD2 (6 bases). This CDR3 comprises 16 residues. V was clipped by 0 bases and J by 2 bases, with 11 bases between them. In germline, CDR1 is SGHVS, CDR2 FQNEAQ. The CDR3 DNA follows: TGTGCCAGCAGCTTAGCTACGGGACTCCCCTACAATGAGCAGTTCTTC. It translates to CASSLATGLPYNEQFF.

The rearrangement uses TRBV4-3 and TRBJ1-2; TRBD1 agrees at 11 bases. The CDR3 is made up of 14 amino acids. Unmatched junction bases numbered 6, after V lost 4 bases and J lost 8 bases. The V gene's germline CDR1 is LGHNA and CDR2 YSLEER. The CDR3 is CASSRDRGSKGYTF. CDR3 DNA sequence: TGCGCCAGCAGCCGGGACAGGGGGAGTAAGGGCTACACCTTC.

The chain carries TRBV27 and TRBJ2-3; 9 nucleotides align to TRBD2. The junction had 7 bases not matched to a gene; V was cut back by 3 bases and J by 3 bases. CDR1 is MNHEY, CDR2 SMNVEV, per germline (reference sequence). The CDR3 runs to 16 residues. Here the CDR3 reads CASSFWGGRDTDTQYF. The CDR3 DNA reads TGTGCCAGCAGTTTCTGGGGCGGGAGGGATACAGATACGCAGTATTTT.

The chain is built from TRBV27 and TRBJ1-3, with D tentatively TRBD1 (5 bases). The CDR3 runs 17 residues. V lost 6 bases and J 11 bases, leaving 29 bases between the germline ends. The germline gives CDR1 MNHEY, CDR2 SMNVEV (reference sequence). CDR3 residues: CASSPGGDGDRRYSIYF. The CDR3 coding sequence is TGTGCCAGCAGCCCGGGGGGGGACGGCGATAGGCGTTATTCCATATATTTT.

The rearrangement joins TRBV4-1 to TRBJ2-1; a weak D match, TRBD2 (5 bases). Germline assignment: CDR1 MGHRA and CDR2 YSYEKL. The CDR3 is 14 residues long. The germline V and J ends were trimmed by 3 bases and 5 bases, with 11 bases remaining between them. The CDR3 region is CASSQRGLDNEQFF. The DNA for the CDR3 is TGCGCCAGCAGCCAGAGAGGGCTGGACAATGAGCAGTTCTTC.

The chain has TRBV27 and TRBJ2-4, with 8 bases identical to TRBD2. Germline-derived CDR1 and CDR2 are MNHEY and SMNVEV (reference sequence). CDR3 length: 13 residues. Trimming took 10 bases from V and 6 from J; bases not matched to a gene: 8. In DNA form, the CDR3 reads TGTGCCACCAGGTCAGCGGGGGCAAACATTCAGTACTTC. Translating gives CATRSAGANIQYF.

This rearrangement joins TRBV11-3 to TRBJ2-7, with 11 bases fitting TRBD2. V was pared by 5 bases and J by 3 bases, with 6 bases of the junction left unmatched. Germline V CDR1 and CDR2: SGHNT, YENEEA. The CDR3 covers 15 residues. CDR3 protein: CASSEITSGSYEQYF. The CDR3 DNA reads as TGTGCCAGCAGCGAAATTACTAGCGGGAGCTACGAGCAGTACTTC.

The chain combines TRBV18 with TRBJ2-3; D perhaps matches TRBD2 (6 bases). CDR3 length equals 14 residues. Trimming pared 9 bases from V and 4 bases from J, leaving 17 bases between. Germline assignment: CDR1 KGHSH and CDR2 LQKENI. The CDR3 nucleotides are TGTGCCAGTACCAGGCCGGGAGTGGCAGATACGCAGTATTTT. It translates to CASTRPGVADTQYF.

V and J are TRBV15 and TRBJ1-1; a weak D match, TRBD1 (6 bases). The CDR3 covers 14 residues. CDR1 LNHNV and CDR2 YYDKDF come from the germline V gene (reference sequence). V shed 1 base and J shed 3 bases, with 9 bases lying between them. DNA for the CDR3: TGTGCCACCAGCAGAGCACAGGGTGACACTGAAGCTTTCTTT. It translates to CATSRAQGDTEAFF. The variable domain in full, completed from reference TRBV15 and TRBJ1-1, reads DAMVIQNPRYQVTQFGKPVTLSCSQTLNHNVMYWYQQKSSQAPKLLFHYYDKDFNNEADTPDNFQSRRPNTSFCFLDIRSPGLGDTAMYLCATSRAQGDTEAFFGQGTRLTVV.

The chain carries TRBV5-1 and TRBJ1-2; 12 bases fit TRBD1. CDR3 length: 15 residues. The V gene's germline CDR1 is SGHRS and CDR2 YFSETQ. J gave up 7 bases and V 4 bases, and 8 bases lay outside the gene matches. CDR3 DNA sequence: TGCGCCAGCAGCCTCCCGGGACAGGGGGCCGGTGGCTACACCTTC. Translating gives CASSLPGQGAGGYTF.

The rearrangement links TRBV19 to TRBJ1-1; TRBD1 matches 7 bases. Germline V gene sequence: CDR1 LNHDA, CDR2 SQIVND (reference sequence). The CDR3 consists of 14 residues. V trimming: 4 bases; J trimming: 4 bases; junction bases outside the gene matches: 6. The CDR3 reads CASSRTGESTEAFF. The CDR3 region has the DNA TGTGCCAGTAGTAGAACAGGGGAGAGCACTGAAGCTTTCTTT.